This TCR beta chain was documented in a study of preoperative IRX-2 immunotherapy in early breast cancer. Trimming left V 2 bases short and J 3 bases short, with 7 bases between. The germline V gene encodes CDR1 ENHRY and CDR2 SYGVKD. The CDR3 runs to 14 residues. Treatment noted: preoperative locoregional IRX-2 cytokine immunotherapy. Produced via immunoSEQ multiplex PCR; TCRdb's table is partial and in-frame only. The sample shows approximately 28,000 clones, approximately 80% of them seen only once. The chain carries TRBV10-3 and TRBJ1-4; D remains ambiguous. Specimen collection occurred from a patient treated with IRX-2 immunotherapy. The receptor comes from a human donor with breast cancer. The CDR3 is CAISEESSNEKLFF. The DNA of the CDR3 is TGTGCCATCAGTGAGGAGTCTTCTAATGAAAAACTGTTTTTT.